This entry is about one T cell receptor beta chain. As originally analysed: Estimation of nucleated cell counts was performed using reference gene primer amplification. Only in-frame clones appear in the TCRdb table, and some are missing; sequencing was by immunoSEQ multiplex PCR. V, J and clone size derive from that table, while D and trimming were established from the DNA sequence. The sample yields more than 80,000 clones, over 80% seen once. This sample stems from a study of blood T cell repertoires in COVID-19. V trimming: 4 bases; J trimming: 8 bases; junction bases outside the gene matches: 0. The CDR3 extends over 11 amino acids. Germline loops: CDR1 SGHRS, CDR2 YFSETQ.

J is TRBJ2-1 and V is TRBV5-1; TRBD2 aligns across 7 bases. The source is a woman aged 80 or older with active or convalescent COVID-19. Source material: peripheral blood. The CDR3 DNA sequence: TGCGCCAGCAGCCGGGGGGATGAGCAGTTCTTC. Protein: CASSRGDEQFF.